One and the same sample provided the 5 T cell receptor beta chains below, sequenced in a study of blood T cell repertoires in COVID-19. Clones were sequenced by immunoSEQ multiplex PCR, and TCRdb holds only the in-frame ones, with some missing. The table has 230,000 or so clones, over 80% seen once; the top ten hold about 5%. The material sequenced was peripheral blood. The origin of the receptors is a human donor in a cohort sampled during active COVID-19.

In its sample, this clone was seen a few times. The V and J genes are TRBV3-1 (or the pseudogene TRBV3-2) and TRBJ1-5, with D perhaps TRBD1 (6 bases). CDR3 size: 14 residues. The ends were cut back, 0 bases at V and 4 bases at J, with 7 bases in the middle. Germline V CDR1 and CDR2: LGHDT, YNNKEL (reference sequence). CDR3 region: CASSQDRGNQPQHF. DNA for the CDR3: TGTGCCAGCAGCCAAGACAGGGGTAATCAGCCCCAGCATTTT.

This chain connects TRBV19 to TRBJ2-3; 7 nucleotides match TRBD2. Trimming removed 7 bases from V and 3 bases from J; junction bases left unmatched: 13. CDR1 is LNHDA and CDR2 is SQIVND in the germline V gene (reference sequence). The CDR3 has 16 residues. The CDR3 region is CASKSSAGVWTDTQYF. Here the CDR3 DNA reads TGTGCCAGTAAGAGTTCGGCGGGAGTTTGGACAGATACGCAGTATTTT.

This rearrangement joins TRBV19 to TRBJ1-5; TRBD1 matches 9 bases. The CDR3 consists of 16 residues. The germline CDR1 and CDR2 sequences are LNHDA and SQIVND (reference sequence). The ends lost 3 bases at V and 7 bases at J; junction bases unmatched: 10. DNA for the CDR3: TGTGCCAGTAGTATGAGAGACAGGGGGGTAAGGCAGCCCCAGCATTTT. Protein: CASSMRDRGVRQPQHF.

A note on this clone: Other DNA sequences in this sample translate to the same CDR3. The chain links TRBV7-9 to TRBJ1-1; D is unclear. Trimming took 3 bases from V and 1 from J, leaving 6 bases between them. The CDR3 is made up of 13 amino acids. Looked up from germline, CDR1 is SEHNR and CDR2 is FQNEAQ (reference sequence). This chain's CDR3 is CASSFGGNTEAFF. The CDR3 coding sequence is TGTGCCAGCAGCTTTGGCGGGAACACTGAAGCTTTCTTT.

The chain is built from TRBV30 and TRBJ2-7, with D possibly being TRBD2 (6 bases). V lost 0 bases and J 3 bases, leaving 15 bases between the germline ends. Germline V CDR1 and CDR2: GTSNPN, SVGIG (reference sequence). This CDR3 comprises 15 residues. The CDR3 DNA reads TGTGCCTGGAGTGTATATCTGGGGGGAAGCTACGAGCAGTACTTC. Translation gives CAWSVYLGGSYEQYF.